The 9 T cell receptor beta chains below come from one sample, sequenced in a study of OX40 agonist ivuxolimab in advanced cancers. The method was immunoSEQ multiplex PCR; TCRdb's version includes in-frame clones alone and lacks a portion of them. Here the sample spans tens of thousands of clones, roughly 80% being singletons. Sequences were derived from CD4+ or CD8+ T cells sorted from blood, sampled in a trial of the OX40 agonist ivuxolimab. The receptors stem from an adult with an advanced solid tumor such as melanoma, head and neck, liver or kidney cancer.

This rearrangement joins TRBV5-8 to TRBJ2-5; TRBD1 is a possible D gene (5 bases). Trimming took 3 bases from V and 1 from J, leaving 13 bases between them. The CDR3 is 15 residues long. Per the germline V gene, CDR1 is SGHTS and CDR2 is YDEGEE. Written as DNA, the CDR3 is TGTGCCAGCAGCTCCCAGGACACCGTCCAAGAGACCCAGTACTTC. Translated, it gives CASSSQDTVQETQYF. The full variable domain, completed using reference TRBV5-8 and TRBJ2-5, is EAGVTQSPTHLIKTRGQQATLRCSPISGHTSVYWYQQALGLGLQFLLWYDEGEERNRGNFPPRFSGRQFPNYSSELNVNALELEDSALYLCASSSQDTVQETQYFGPGTRLLVL.

The CDR3 loop reads CASSVDRGLGNEKLFF. The CDR3 region has the DNA TGTGCCAGCAGCGTCGACAGGGGGCTTGGGAATGAAAAACTGTTTTTT. The chain carries TRBV9 and TRBJ1-4, with 10 bases matching TRBD1. The CDR3 spans 16 residues. CDR1 and CDR2 (germline): SGDLS, YYNGEE. V was clipped by 2 bases and J by 5 bases; unmatched bases: 6.

The genes are TRBV28 and TRBJ2-5; D unresolved. Trimming stripped 3 bases from V and 3 bases from J, with 11 bases between. The CDR3 runs to 14 residues. CDR1 and CDR2 (germline): MDHEN, SYDVKM. This chain's CDR3 is CASSFSDREETQYF. In DNA, the CDR3 is TGTGCCAGCAGTTTCTCGGATAGGGAAGAGACCCAGTACTTC.

The chain recombines TRBV28 with TRBJ1-4, with D unclear. Per the germline V gene, CDR1 is MDHEN and CDR2 is SYDVKM. V was cut by 2 bases and J by 4 bases, with 5 bases left in between. The CDR3 loop spans 13 amino acids. CDR3: CASSLVLNEKLFF. CDR3 DNA: TGTGCCAGCAGTTTAGTCCTTAATGAAAAACTGTTTTTT. The variable domain in full, with the rest retrieved from reference TRBV28 and TRBJ1-4, is DVKVTQSSRYLVKRTGEKVFLECVQDMDHENMFWYRQDPGLGLRLIYFSYDVKMKEKGDIPEGYSVSREKKERFSLILESASTNQTSMYLCASSLVLNEKLFFGSGTQLSVL.

The CDR3 sequence is CASSISHGFNEKLFF. CDR3 DNA: TGTGCCAGTAGTATTTCGCACGGGTTTAATGAAAAACTGTTTTTT. This chain uses TRBV19 with TRBJ1-4; D not certain. CDR1 and CDR2 (germline): LNHDA, SQIVND (reference sequence). The CDR3 consists of 15 residues. With 3 bases removed from V and 4 bases from J, the gap between germline ends came to 12 bases.

The V call is TRBV13, the J call TRBJ1-1; the D gene is possibly TRBD1 (5 bases). CDR3 length equals 13 residues. Deletions cut 9 bases from V and 10 bases from J, with 21 bases between. Germline CDR1 reads PRHDT; CDR2 reads FYEKMQ (reference sequence). DNA for the CDR3: TGTGCCAGTACACTCATCACTGGGAGGGGAGCTTTCTTT. Translation: CASTLITGRGAFF.

This clone was recorded only once. The J gene is TRBJ1-2, the V gene TRBV27; a weak D match, TRBD1 (5 bases). V was clipped by 2 bases and J by 5 bases, with 12 bases between them. The CDR3 consists of 14 residues. In germline, CDR1 is MNHEY, CDR2 SMNVEV (reference sequence). The CDR3 DNA reads TGTGCCAGCAGTTTAAAAGGGGCAGGGTATGGCTACACCTTC. It encodes CASSLKGAGYGYTF.

The V call is TRBV4-2, the J call TRBJ2-2, with TRBD2 as a possible D gene (6 bases). Germline V CDR1 and CDR2: LGHNA, YNFKEQ. V was shortened by 0 bases and J by 1 base, with 9 bases between the two germline ends. The CDR3 has 16 residues. This chain's CDR3 is CASSQDAGLNTGELFF. CDR3 nucleotides: TGTGCCAGCAGCCAAGATGCGGGGTTGAACACCGGGGAGCTGTTTTTT.

V and J are TRBV30 and TRBJ1-1; the D gene is possibly TRBD1 (5 bases). CDR1 GTSNPN and CDR2 SVGIG come from the germline V gene (reference sequence). V lost 3 bases and J 3 bases, leaving 11 bases between the germline ends. CDR3 length equals 13 residues. CDR3 nucleotides: TGTGCCTGGAGCATCAGGGTCGACACTGAAGCTTTCTTT. Residues: CAWSIRVDTEAFF.